What follows are 27 T cell receptor beta chains derived from one specimen sequenced in a study of blood T cell repertoires in COVID-19. Clones were read by immunoSEQ multiplex PCR, and TCRdb kept only the in-frame ones, dropping some. Of 40,000 to 50,000 clones in the sample, more than 85% are singletons; the top ten hold approximately 3.1%. What was sequenced was PBMCs or T cells enriched from blood (not recorded which). All receptors come from a woman aged 45-59 years who had recovered from COVID-19.

The DNA of the CDR3 is TGTGCCAGTAGTAACAGGGCGAGGGGGATTGAGACCCAGTACTTC. Protein product: CASSNRARGIETQYF. The V and J genes are TRBV19 and TRBJ2-5; maybe TRBD1 (6 bases). Germline V gives CDR1 LNHDA, CDR2 SQIVND (reference sequence). This CDR3 has 15 amino acids. V was trimmed by 4 bases and J by 5 bases, leaving 17 bases between them.

V is TRBV3-1 (or the pseudogene TRBV3-2) and J is TRBJ1-5; TRBD1 is a possible D gene (6 bases). The CDR3 length is 17 residues. Trimming cost V 1 base and J 4 bases, with 17 bases left between them. The germline gives CDR1 LGHDT, CDR2 YNNKEL (reference sequence). The CDR3 DNA sequence: TGTGCCAGCAGCCAAGCGGGACACGAGGGGCCTAATCAGCCCCAGCATTTT. The encoded protein is CASSQAGHEGPNQPQHF.

The chain combines TRBV28 with TRBJ2-7, with a tentative D call TRBD2 (6 bases). Germline CDR1 reads MDHEN; CDR2 reads SYDVKM. V lost 6 bases to trimming and J lost 7 bases, with 22 bases between them. The CDR3 is 15 residues long. This chain's CDR3 is CASRTASANIQEQYF. In DNA, the CDR3 is TGTGCCAGCAGGACCGCTAGCGCCAACATCCAGGAGCAGTACTTC.

This clone was recorded only once. This sequence joins TRBV6-6 and TRBJ2-5; 10 nucleotides line up with TRBD1. The trim removed 2 bases at V and 7 bases at J, leaving 10 bases unmatched. In germline, CDR1 is MNHNY, CDR2 SVGAGI (reference sequence). The CDR3 is 16 residues long. The CDR3 DNA reads as TGTGCCAGCAGTTACGCGACAGGGGGCGCGGGGGCGACCCAGTACTTC. Translating gives CASSYATGGAGATQYF.

The chain combines TRBV4-2 with TRBJ1-4; no reliable D call. In germline, CDR1 is LGHNA, CDR2 YNFKEQ. Trimming shortened V by 0 bases and J by 3 bases, and 8 bases separated the two germline ends. This CDR3 comprises 15 residues. The CDR3 sequence is CASSQDSWSNEKLFF. CDR3 DNA: TGTGCCAGCAGCCAAGATAGTTGGTCTAATGAAAAACTGTTTTTT.

The V and J genes are TRBV7-2 and TRBJ2-5; TRBD2 matches at 11 bases. Germline CDR1 SGHTA, CDR2 FQGNSA. Unmatched junction bases numbered 7, after V lost 0 bases and J lost 1 base. The CDR3 spans 18 residues. The CDR3 loop reads CASSLAPSGGSTQETQYF. As DNA, the CDR3 is TGTGCCAGCAGCTTAGCGCCTAGCGGGGGGTCCACCCAAGAGACCCAGTACTTC.

This sequence joins TRBV19 and TRBJ1-5; D is perhaps TRBD1 (6 bases). Germline V gene lookup returns CDR1 LNHDA and CDR2 SQIVND (reference sequence). V shed 8 bases and J shed 7 bases, with 15 bases lying between them. This CDR3 has 13 amino acids. The CDR3 region is CASSGGQGQPQHF. Here the CDR3 DNA reads TGTGCCAGTTCCGGGGGGCAGGGACAGCCCCAGCATTTT.

This clone was seen once. The chain recombines TRBV5-1 with TRBJ1-2; tentatively, D is TRBD1 (6 bases). Between the trimmed V and J ends, which lost 3 bases and 1 base, there was a span of 16 bases. The CDR3 consists of 16 residues. Germline V lookup: CDR1 SGHRS, CDR2 YFSETQ. The CDR3: CASSWGRGADNYGYTF. The DNA for the CDR3 is TGCGCCAGCAGCTGGGGCCGGGGGGCGGATAACTATGGCTACACCTTC.

This rearrangement joins TRBV30 to TRBJ1-2, with TRBD1 as a possible D gene (5 bases). The CDR3 loop spans 12 amino acids. CDR1 and CDR2 (germline): GTSNPN, SVGIG (reference sequence). Trimming left V 7 bases short and J 4 bases short, with 13 bases between. The CDR3: CAFAGPSYGYTF. The DNA for the CDR3 is TGTGCCTTTGCGGGACCTTCCTATGGCTACACCTTC.

This rearrangement joins TRBV18 to TRBJ2-7; D is possibly TRBD1 (5 bases). Germline CDR1 reads KGHSH; CDR2 reads LQKENI. V lost 6 bases and J 0 bases, leaving 15 bases between the germline ends. This CDR3 region has 15 residues. In DNA, the CDR3 is TGTGCCAGCTCGAGCAGGGCAGTAAACTCCTACGAGCAGTACTTC. Residues: CASSSRAVNSYEQYF.

This chain connects TRBV14 to TRBJ1-1; 9 bases align to TRBD1. This CDR3 is 13 amino acids long. V lost 4 bases and J lost 10; bases outside the gene matches: 7. The germline V gene encodes CDR1 SGHDN and CDR2 FVKESK. CDR3 in amino acids: CASSLGTGRTAFF. As DNA, the CDR3 is TGTGCCAGCAGCCTCGGGACAGGGAGGACAGCTTTCTTT.

This chain links TRBV27 with TRBJ2-7; 8 bases are a match to TRBD1. Germline-derived CDR1 and CDR2 are MNHEY and SMNVEV (reference sequence). With V trimmed by 5 bases and J by 2 bases, 14 bases remained unmatched. The CDR3 length is 17 residues. Here the CDR3 reads CASSPSPAGTGTYEQYF. In DNA, the CDR3 is TGTGCCAGCAGTCCCTCTCCGGCCGGGACAGGCACCTACGAGCAGTACTTC.

J is TRBJ2-4 and V is TRBV7-9; TRBD1 is a possible D gene (6 bases). Trimming took 1 base from V and 1 from J, leaving 20 bases between them. The CDR3 runs to 19 residues. The germline V gene encodes CDR1 SEHNR and CDR2 FQNEAQ (reference sequence). CDR3 DNA: TGTGCCAGCAGCTTAGAGTTAATTACAGGGTCCCCGGCCAAAAACATTCAGTACTTC. It yields the protein CASSLELITGSPAKNIQYF. The whole variable domain, filled in from reference TRBV7-9 and TRBJ2-4, reads DTGVSQNPRHKITKRGQNVTFRCDPISEHNRLYWYRQTLGQGPEFLTYFQNEAQLEKSRLLSDRFSAERPKGSFSTLEIQRTEQGDSAMYLCASSLELITGSPAKNIQYFGAGTRLSVL.

The chain uses TRBV6-5 and TRBJ1-5; D possibly corresponds to TRBD1 (5 bases). The length of the CDR3 is 16 residues. Trimming pared 4 bases from V and 3 bases from J, leaving 16 bases between. Germline V CDR1 and CDR2: MNHEY, SVGAGI. For the CDR3, the DNA is TGTGCCAGCAGTTCTATGCATGGGGCCCTCAATCAGCCCCAGCATTTT. This encodes CASSSMHGALNQPQHF.

This clone came up a few times. The chain links TRBV7-2 to TRBJ1-6, with D tentatively TRBD1 (6 bases). Trimming removed 5 bases from V and 7 bases from J, with 21 bases in between. The CDR3 extends over 17 amino acids. Germline V CDR1 and CDR2: SGHTA, FQGNSA. As DNA, the CDR3 is TGTGCCAGCAGCGTCGTCCCGAGGGGGGGAGGGAATTCACCCCTCCACTTT. This gives the protein CASSVVPRGGGNSPLHF.

The V and J genes are TRBV28 and TRBJ1-1, with D perhaps TRBD1 (6 bases). This CDR3 is built from 13 residues. Germline-derived CDR1 and CDR2 are MDHEN and SYDVKM. V shed 8 bases and J shed 6 bases, with 16 bases lying between them. CDR3 in DNA: TGTGCCAGCCGTGCGGGGGGCCGGCCTGAAGCTTTCTTT. It yields the protein CASRAGGRPEAFF.

This chain connects TRBV2 to TRBJ1-3, with a tentative D call TRBD1 (5 bases). Germline CDR1 reads SNHLY; CDR2 reads FYNNEI. Trimming took 5 bases from V and 0 from J, leaving 11 bases between them. This CDR3 contains 15 residues. This chain's CDR3 is CASSNRGFSGNTIYF. The CDR3 region has the DNA TGTGCCAGCAGTAATAGGGGATTCTCTGGAAACACCATATATTTT.

This chain links TRBV7-2 with TRBJ2-5; no firm D call. The germline gives CDR1 SGHTA, CDR2 FQGNSA. The CDR3 covers 14 residues. V was trimmed by 5 bases and J by 7 bases, leaving 17 bases between them. This chain's CDR3 is CASSAGSSSSTQYF. As DNA, the CDR3 is TGTGCCAGCAGCGCTGGTAGTAGTTCGTCGACCCAGTACTTC.

The J gene is TRBJ2-3, the V gene TRBV7-2; 9 nucleotides line up with TRBD1. Trimming took 5 bases from V and 5 from J; bases not matched to a gene: 8. The CDR3 sequence is 15 residues long. Germline loops: CDR1 SGHTA, CDR2 FQGNSA. This CDR3 is CASSVNRGHGDTQYF. The CDR3 DNA reads TGTGCCAGCAGCGTTAACAGGGGGCATGGAGATACGCAGTATTTT.

The rearrangement joins TRBV28 to TRBJ1-2, with 7 bases matching TRBD1. With V trimmed by 1 base and J by 8 bases, 7 bases remained unmatched. The CDR3 sequence is 14 residues long. In germline, CDR1 is MDHEN, CDR2 SYDVKM. CDR3 DNA sequence: TGTGCCAGCAGTTTATTTGTATACAGGGGCGGCTACACCTTC. Translation: CASSLFVYRGGYTF.

The chain recombines TRBV27 with TRBJ2-3; D might be TRBD1 (5 bases). CDR3 length: 13 amino acids. V was clipped by 9 bases and J by 2 bases, with 12 bases between them. In germline, CDR1 is MNHEY, CDR2 SMNVEV (reference sequence). The CDR3 nucleotides are TGTGCCAGGCTTAGGGGTGACACAGATACGCAGTATTTT. It yields the protein CARLRGDTDTQYF.

V gene TRBV9 combines with J gene TRBJ2-7; 8 bases are shared with TRBD2. The trim removed 4 bases at V and 2 bases at J, leaving 11 bases unmatched. Germline lookup yields CDR1 SGDLS and CDR2 YYNGEE. The CDR3 sequence is 16 residues long. CDR3 DNA: TGTGCCAGCAGCCCCGGGGGGGGGCTACACGCCTACGAGCAGTACTTC. Translated: CASSPGGGLHAYEQYF. Supplemented by reference TRBV9 and TRBJ2-7, the full variable domain reads DSGVTQTPKHLITATGQRVTLRCSPRSGDLSVYWYQQSLDQGLQFLIQYYNGEERAKGNILERFSAQQFPDLHSELNLSSLELGDSALYFCASSPGGGLHAYEQYFGPGTRLTVT.

V usage is TRBV6-4 and J usage is TRBJ2-3; 8 positions match TRBD2. There are 15 residues in the CDR3. The V gene's germline CDR1 is MRHNA and CDR2 SNTAGT. V lost 5 bases and J lost 3; bases outside the gene matches: 7. The CDR3 sequence is CASSPGGARTDTQYF. The CDR3 bases are TGTGCCAGCAGTCCCGGGGGGGCTCGGACAGATACGCAGTATTTT.

V gene TRBV7-2 combines with J gene TRBJ1-3; D gene unclear. Germline V CDR1 and CDR2: SGHTA, FQGNSA. This CDR3 is 18 amino acids long. V was cut by 0 bases and J by 0 bases, with 15 bases left in between. The CDR3 is CASSLALTSGDSGNTIYF. For the CDR3, the DNA is TGTGCCAGCAGCTTAGCGCTAACTTCGGGAGACTCTGGAAACACCATATATTTT.

The chain carries TRBV3-1 (or the pseudogene TRBV3-2) and TRBJ1-1; TRBD1 is a possible D gene (6 bases). This CDR3 is built from 18 residues. Trimming cost V 1 base and J 4 bases, with 22 bases left between them. From germline, CDR1 is LGHDT and CDR2 YNNKEL (reference sequence). CDR3 sequence (DNA): TGTGCCAGCAGCCAAGTAGTAGGGCAGGGGCGCTTAGGCACTGAAGCTTTCTTT. Translation gives CASSQVVGQGRLGTEAFF.

The table lists this clone with a few counts. Germline is not matched at one junction end, which may reflect a read error. The J gene is TRBJ2-1, the V gene TRBV7-7; TRBD1 aligns across 12 bases. This CDR3 has 15 amino acids. Germline lookup yields CDR1 SSHAT and CDR2 FNYEAQ (reference sequence). The chain's CDR3 is CASSAGTGGHNEQFF. CDR3 bases: TGTGCTAGCAGCGCCGGGACAGGGGGCCACAATGAGCAGTTCTTC. The variable domain in full, completed from reference TRBV7-7 and TRBJ2-1, reads GAGVSQSPRYKVTKRGQDVTLRCDPISSHATLYWYQQALGQGPEFLTYFNYEAQPDKSGLPSDRFSAERPEGSISTLTIQRTEQRDSAMYRCASSAGTGGHNEQFFGPGTRLTVL.

This chain connects TRBV6-2 or TRBV6-3 to TRBJ1-1; 9 bases match TRBD1. The CDR3 extends over 18 amino acids. The V and J ends lost 4 bases and 4 bases, in that order; junction bases with no gene match: 16. Germline V gene lookup returns CDR1 MNHEY and CDR2 SVGEGT. Here the CDR3 reads CASSSRQGEISWGTEAFF. In nucleotides, the CDR3 is TGTGCCAGCAGTTCAAGACAGGGGGAGATTTCTTGGGGCACTGAAGCTTTCTTT.